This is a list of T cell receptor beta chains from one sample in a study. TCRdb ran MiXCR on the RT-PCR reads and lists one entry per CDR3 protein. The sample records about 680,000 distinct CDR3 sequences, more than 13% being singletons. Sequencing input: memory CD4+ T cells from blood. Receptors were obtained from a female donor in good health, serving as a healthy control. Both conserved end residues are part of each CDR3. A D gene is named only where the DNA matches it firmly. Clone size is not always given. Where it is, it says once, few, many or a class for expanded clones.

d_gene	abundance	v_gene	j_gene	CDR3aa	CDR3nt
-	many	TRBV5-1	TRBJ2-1	CASRLDSYNEQFF	TGCGCCAGCAGACTGGACTCCTACAATGAGCAGTTCTTC
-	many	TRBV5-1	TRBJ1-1	CASSHQQPQGEAFF	TGCGCCAGCAGCCACCAACAGCCTCAGGGTGAAGCTTTCTTT
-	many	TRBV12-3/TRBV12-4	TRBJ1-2	CASSLMEGYGYTF	TGTGCCAGCAGTTTGATGGAGGGTTATGGCTACACCTTC
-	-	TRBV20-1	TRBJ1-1	CSAPKGRVNTEAFF	TGCAGTGCCCCAAAGGGGAGGGTGAACACTGAAGCTTTCTTT
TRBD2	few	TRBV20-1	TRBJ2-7	CSARVAGASGKYEQYF	TGCAGTGCTAGAGTGGCCGGGGCTAGCGGGAAGTACGAGCAGTACTTC
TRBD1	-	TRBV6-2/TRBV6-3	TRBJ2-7	CATGTGGRYEQYF	TGTGCCACCGGGACAGGGGGCAGGTACGAGCAGTACTTC
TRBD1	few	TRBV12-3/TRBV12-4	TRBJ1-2	CASSADRAMYGYTF	TGTGCCAGCAGTGCGGACAGGGCGATGTATGGCTACACCTTC
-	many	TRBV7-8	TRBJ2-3	CASSPSVGTDTQYF	TGTGCCAGCAGCCCGTCTGTGGGCACAGATACGCAGTATTTT
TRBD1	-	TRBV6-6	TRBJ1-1	CASSYARGTEAFF	TGTGCCAGCAGTTACGCCAGGGGGACTGAAGCTTTCTTT
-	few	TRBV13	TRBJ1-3	CASSSDNPGNTIYF	TGTGCCAGCAGCTCCGATAACCCAGGAAACACCATATATTTT
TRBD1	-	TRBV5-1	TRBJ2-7	CASFEQGAFEQYF	TGCGCCAGCTTTGAACAGGGGGCCTTCGAGCAGTACTTC
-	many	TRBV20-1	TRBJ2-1	CSAAKRAFGQFF	TGCAGTGCTGCTAAGCGTGCTTTTGGGCAGTTCTTC
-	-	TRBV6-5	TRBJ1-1	CASSRDSGGNTEAFF	TGTGCCAGCAGTCGGGACTCCGGAGGCAACACTGAAGCTTTCTTT